These T cell receptor beta chains were read from a single sample in a study of cytomegalovirus exposure and HLA in healthy donors. The protocol was immunoSEQ multiplex PCR, while the TCRdb copy is restricted to in-frame clones and leaves out a portion. Found here are 140,000 to 150,000 clones, about four fifths of them singletons; the top ten hold 4.5%. Specimen: PBMCs. All receptors come from a man between 40 and 49 years old in good health and CMV-seronegative. Both conserved end residues are part of each CDR3. Each record gives: D gene, J gene, V gene, clone size, CDR3 DNA, CDR3 protein. D genes are given only for firm matches. For some rows the clone size is stated as once, few or many, or as a class when expanded; others skip it.

.,TRBJ2-1,TRBV5-1,once,TGCGCCAGCAGCCCGGACAGCTACAATGAGCAGTTCTTC,CASSPDSYNEQFF
TRBD1,TRBJ1-1,TRBV9,.,TGTGCCAGCAGCACCTGGACAGGGGGAAACACTGAAGCTTTCTTT,CASSTWTGGNTEAFF
.,TRBJ2-7,TRBV18,.,TGTGCCAGCTCACCACAAGGAGGGACGGGCTCCTACGAGCAGTACTTC,CASSPQGGTGSYEQYF
.,TRBJ1-2,TRBV7-8,.,TGTGCCAGCAGCCCCGGACACCTTAACTATGGCTACACCTTC,CASSPGHLNYGYTF
.,TRBJ2-7,TRBV15,once,TGTGCCACCAGCAGAGATAGCGAGCGGGTAGGCTCCTACGAGCAGTACTTC,CATSRDSERVGSYEQYF
.,TRBJ2-7,TRBV5-4,.,TGTGCCAGCAGCTCCTCGCCCCTGACAGCAACCTACGAGCAGTACTTC,CASSSSPLTATYEQYF
.,TRBJ1-2,TRBV6-4,.,TGTGCCAGCAGTGACGACGGGTATGGCTACACCTTC,CASSDDGYGYTF
.,TRBJ1-2,TRBV7-2,.,TGTGCCAGCAGCTTAGGAGACACAGCTAACTATGGCTACACCTTC,CASSLGDTANYGYTF
TRBD1,TRBJ2-7,TRBV11-2,.,TGTGCCAGCAGCTTAGACGGTCGAGGGACAGGGCCTTTTTGGGAGCAGTACTTC,CASSLDGRGTGPFWEQYF
TRBD1,TRBJ2-1,TRBV6-1,.,TGTGCCAGCAGTGAAGAGGCAGGGGGCGCGTCGTTCTTC,CASSEEAGGASFF
.,TRBJ2-7,TRBV25-1,.,TGTGCCAGCAGTGACTCCTCCTACGAGCAGTACTTC,CASSDSSYEQYF
TRBD1,TRBJ1-2,TRBV2,.,TGTGCCAGCAGTGACCCCCGGGACAGGGGCTCTTATGGCTACACCTTC,CASSDPRDRGSYGYTF
.,TRBJ1-1,TRBV5-1,.,TGCGCCAGCAGCTCTACAAGTGGGGCGGCGAACACTGAAGCTTTCTTT,CASSSTSGAANTEAFF
TRBD1,TRBJ2-5,TRBV10-3,.,TGTGCCATCAGGGGGACAGGCCTGGGAGAGACCCAGTACTTC,CAIRGTGLGETQYF
.,TRBJ1-6,TRBV28,.,TGTGCCAGCATTCCCGTGACAGATAATTCACCCCTCCACTTT,CASIPVTDNSPLHF
.,TRBJ2-1,TRBV5-1,.,TGCGCCAGCAGCCCAGGACAGTACGTTTTAAATGAGCAGTTCTTC,CASSPGQYVLNEQFF
TRBD1,TRBJ1-5,TRBV7-9,few,TGTGCCAGCAGCCCGGGGACAGGGACGGGGAGCAATCAGCCCCAGCATTTT,CASSPGTGTGSNQPQHF
TRBD2,TRBJ2-2,TRBV27,.,TGTGCCAGCAGCTTCAAAGCGGGGGTCAACACCGGGGAGCTGTTTTTT,CASSFKAGVNTGELFF
TRBD2,TRBJ2-7,TRBV6-5,.,TGTGCCAGCAGGAAGCGGGGGGACAACAACTACGAGCAGTACTTC,CASRKRGDNNYEQYF
.,TRBJ1-2,TRBV5-1,.,TGCGCCAGCAGCTCCGGAGGCCAGGTCGGTGGCTACACCTTC,CASSSGGQVGGYTF
.,TRBJ2-5,TRBV4-1,.,TGCGCCAGCAGCCCGATGGAGGGGGGGGCTCAAGAGACCCAGTACTTC,CASSPMEGGAQETQYF
.,TRBJ1-2,TRBV4-3,.,TGCGCCAGCAGCCCCGAGGGAGGAGCCTATGGCTACACCTTC,CASSPEGGAYGYTF
.,TRBJ1-1,TRBV6-6,.,TGTGCCAGCAGTTTCTCAAGACTCCCTCAAGCTTTCTTT,CASSFSRLPQAFF
.,TRBJ2-2,TRBV7-2,few,TGTGCCAGCAGCCCCAGGGTTGGCGGGGAGCTGTTTTTT,CASSPRVGGELFF
.,TRBJ2-3,TRBV29-1,.,TGCAGCGTTGGTCGGCGGGGAACTAGCACAGATACGCAGTATTTT,CSVGRRGTSTDTQYF
.,TRBJ2-1,TRBV23-1,.,TGCGCCAGCAATACGGGACAAAACAATGAGCAGTTCTTC,CASNTGQNNEQFF
.,TRBJ1-3,TRBV12-5,.,TGTGCTAGTGGCCTCAACATCGTCGGAAACACCATATATTTT,CASGLNIVGNTIYF
.,TRBJ2-5,TRBV10-2,.,TGCGCCAGCAGTCGTAGGCGGGCTACAGGGTCAGCAGAGACCCAGTACTTC,CASSRRRATGSAETQYF
.,TRBJ2-7,TRBV4-3,.,TGCGCCAGCAGCCAAGATCACCTTCGGGGGACTTACGAGCAGTACTTC,CASSQDHLRGTYEQYF
TRBD1,TRBJ1-1,TRBV2,.,TGTGCCAGTAGACTGACAGGGCAGACTGAAGCTTTCTTT,CASRLTGQTEAFF
.,TRBJ1-1,TRBV7-9,.,TGTGCCAGCAGCCGAGGGATGAACACTGAAGCTTTCTTT,CASSRGMNTEAFF
.,TRBJ1-5,TRBV2,.,TGTGCCAGCAACGACAACAGGGACAATCAGCCCCAGCATTTT,CASNDNRDNQPQHF
TRBD1,TRBJ1-2,TRBV7-9,.,TGTGCCAGCAGCTCGGACAGGGTGGGCTATGGCTACACCTTC,CASSSDRVGYGYTF
.,TRBJ2-3,TRBV5-4,.,TGTGCCAGCAGCCGCAACGGGGGAACAGATACGCAGTATTTT,CASSRNGGTDTQYF
.,TRBJ1-6,TRBV28,.,TGTGCCAGCAGTTTATCGGTTTATAATTCACCCCTCCACTTT,CASSLSVYNSPLHF
.,TRBJ1-3,TRBV7-9,.,TGTGCCAGCAGCTTCGGCCTTAGGACAGAGCCTGGAAACACCATATATTTT,CASSFGLRTEPGNTIYF
TRBD1,TRBJ2-3,TRBV2,.,TGTGCCAGCAGTGGTGGGACAGCCAGCACAGATACGCAGTATTTT,CASSGGTASTDTQYF
TRBD1,TRBJ2-3,TRBV27,once,TGTGCCAGCAGACAAGACAGGGTTGCAGATACGCAGTATTTT,CASRQDRVADTQYF
.,TRBJ2-2,TRBV28,.,TGTGCCATTCTCGCTCCTATCGGGGGGCCTTCCGGCGGGGAGCTGTTTTTT,CAILAPIGGPSGGELFF
.,TRBJ2-7,TRBV7-2,.,TGTGCCAGCAGCTTAGGTGGCCACGAGCAGTACTTC,CASSLGGHEQYF
TRBD1,TRBJ2-4,TRBV5-4,.,TGTGCCAGCAGCTTGGGTAGGACAGGGGGATTCAACATTCAGTACTTC,CASSLGRTGGFNIQYF
TRBD2,TRBJ2-7,TRBV2,many,TGTGCCAGCAGTGATTGGGCGGGGGGGCCGGGAGAGCAGTACTTC,CASSDWAGGPGEQYF
TRBD2,TRBJ2-7,TRBV5-1,.,TGCGCCAGCAGCTTGTCAGCGGGGGGGCCGAGGGAGCAGTACTTC,CASSLSAGGPREQYF
.,TRBJ2-7,TRBV7-2,.,TGTGCCAGCAGCTTTTCCTCTCTTGAGGAGCAGTACTTC,CASSFSSLEEQYF
.,TRBJ1-1,TRBV10-3,once,TGTGCCATCAGTGAGAGAGGACTACAGGGAGGGACTGAAGCTTTCTTT,CAISERGLQGGTEAFF
.,TRBJ1-2,TRBV7-8,.,TGTGCCAGCAGCCCGACCGGACAGAACTATGGCTACACCTTC,CASSPTGQNYGYTF
TRBD2,TRBJ2-5,TRBV10-1,.,TGCGCCAGCAGTAATCTAGCGGGGGGGCTAGAGACCCAGTACTTC,CASSNLAGGLETQYF
TRBD1,TRBJ1-5,TRBV2,.,TGTGCCAGCAGTTCATCCCGGACAGGGCGTTATAGCAATCAGCCCCAGCATTTT,CASSSSRTGRYSNQPQHF
TRBD1,TRBJ2-7,TRBV7-9,.,TGTGCCAGCCAACAGGGGGCTTCCTACGAGCAGTACTTC,CASQQGASYEQYF
.,TRBJ2-2,TRBV6-4,once,TGTGCCAGCAGTGGAACAGGGATTTCCGGGGAGCTGTTTTTT,CASSGTGISGELFF
TRBD2,TRBJ2-5,TRBV5-1,.,TGCGCCAGCAGCTTCTTGTCTAGCGGGGGGCAGACCCAGTACTTC,CASSFLSSGGQTQYF
.,TRBJ2-1,TRBV6-5,.,TGTGCCAGCAGTTACGGTCAGAACAATGAGCAGTTCTTC,CASSYGQNNEQFF
.,TRBJ1-6,TRBV5-6,few,TGTGCCAGCAGCTTAAGGATCAGGGTAGGGTCACCCCTCCACTTT,CASSLRIRVGSPLHF
TRBD1,TRBJ2-1,TRBV7-8,.,TGTGCCAGCAGCTTCCTACAGGGGGCATATGAGCAGTTCTTC,CASSFLQGAYEQFF
TRBD1,TRBJ1-2,TRBV7-2,.,TGTGCCAGCAGCTTATCCCGGGACAGGGGGCTTTATGGCTACACCTTC,CASSLSRDRGLYGYTF
TRBD1,TRBJ2-7,TRBV5-6,.,TGTGCCAGCAGCTTTAAAAGGACAGGGGGCGAGCAGTACTTC,CASSFKRTGGEQYF
.,TRBJ1-2,TRBV5-8,once,TGTGCCAGCAGCGAGGACAGACCCTATGGCTACACCTTC,CASSEDRPYGYTF
.,TRBJ1-4,TRBV5-1,.,TGCGCCAGCAGCTTGACGGCAACTAATGAAAAACTGTTTTTT,CASSLTATNEKLFF
.,TRBJ1-5,TRBV5-6,.,TGTGCCAGCAGCTTGCTAGGGGAAGGGCAGCCCCAGCATTTT,CASSLLGEGQPQHF
.,TRBJ2-6,TRBV7-3,.,TGTGCCAGCAGCGAACAGATCTCTGGGGCCAACGTCCTGACTTTC,CASSEQISGANVLTF